This entry is about one T cell receptor beta chain. Its specificity is unknown. J gave up 5 bases and V 6 bases, and 15 bases lay outside the gene matches. The germline gives CDR1 MNHEY, CDR2 SMNVEV (reference sequence). This CDR3 spans 17 amino acids. The table came from immunoSEQ multiplex PCR; TCRdb's copy has only in-frame clones and leaves some out. The sample yields some 45,000 clones, approximately 82% seen once. The source of the sample is a study of OX40 agonist ivuxolimab in advanced cancers. As for the study in general: From roughly 23 to 90 years was the age range, with a mean of roughly 64 years, and 65% to 90% were male.

Broader study findings: Low clonal expansion, among the lowest seen, marked partial responders at 0.1-3.0 mg/kg. CD8+ T cells averaged more expanded clones than CD4+. Antigen specificity was not determined for the expanded peripheral T cells.

Sequenced here: CD4+ or CD8+ T cells sorted from blood, sampled in a trial of the OX40 agonist ivuxolimab. V usage is TRBV27 and J usage is TRBJ2-3; TRBD2 aligns across 9 bases. The sequence came from an adult with an advanced solid tumor such as melanoma, head and neck, liver or kidney cancer. CDR3 sequence (DNA): TGTGCCAGCAGCCGATCTCGGACTAGCGAGAGAGTAGATACGCAGTATTTT. Protein product: CASSRSRTSERVDTQYF.